The sequence of this T cell receptor beta chain was determined in a study of blood T cell repertoires in COVID-19. Study in general: Samples came from the United States, Italy and Spain, spanning acute and convalescent COVID-19. Sources were T cells, B-cell-depleted T cells, or PBMCs; the material itself was cDNA or gDNA.

Germline V gene lookup returns CDR1 LGHDT and CDR2 YNNKEL (reference sequence). The CDR3 is 13 amino acids. Trimming removed 4 bases from V and 6 bases from J, with 11 bases in between. Under the authors' procedure: Amplifying reference gene primers gave estimates of nucleated cell counts. TCRdb's table, derived via immunoSEQ multiplex PCR, lists solely in-frame clones and lacks some. V and J calls plus clone size are reproduced from that table; the DNA served to infer D and trimming. The profile shows 200,000 to 300,000 clones, approximately 84% of them singletons. This clone was seen a single time. Sequencing was done on a sample of peripheral blood. The receptor was derived from a man aged 45-60 years with acute or convalescent COVID-19. The chain has TRBV3-1 (or the pseudogene TRBV3-2) and TRBJ2-3; tentative D call: TRBD2 (6 bases). The CDR3 sequence is CASSLGTGDTQYF. CDR3 bases: TGTGCCAGCAGCCTTGGGACTGGCGATACGCAGTATTTT.